The 5 T cell receptor beta chains in this list originate from one sample, sequenced in a study of shared clonotypes between healthy human individuals. Generated by immunoSEQ multiplex PCR, the TCRdb table keeps only in-frame clones and is missing some. The repertoire consists of some 2 million clones, with roughly 94% occurring once and the leading ten covering 1% to 1.5%. Naive-designated CD8 cells lacked CD45RO, were positively enriched for CCR7, and omitted terminally differentiated effector memory CD45RA+ cells. Sequencing input: naive CD8+ T cells sorted from blood. Receptors originate from a man aged 18 to 35 in good health.

This rearrangement joins TRBV4-1 to TRBJ2-1; D gene unclear. There are 15 residues in the CDR3. V lost 0 bases and J lost 5, with 11 bases in between. Germline lookup yields CDR1 MGHRA and CDR2 YSYEKL. CDR3 DNA: TGCGCCAGCAGCCAAGATAATAGGGTGGACAATGAGCAGTTCTTC. It codes for CASSQDNRVDNEQFF.

This rearrangement joins TRBV27 to TRBJ1-4, with D tentatively TRBD1 (5 bases). CDR1 is MNHEY and CDR2 is SMNVEV in the germline V gene (reference sequence). This CDR3 region has 15 residues. Trimming removed 3 bases at V and 7 bases at J, with 15 bases between. For the CDR3, the DNA is TGTGCCAGCAGTTTCTTTTTGGGGCAGAGTGAAAAACTGTTTTTT. Residues: CASSFFLGQSEKLFF.

The chain carries TRBV30 and TRBJ2-2; D not resolved. This CDR3 has 17 amino acids. Deletions cut 0 bases from V and 2 bases from J, with 16 bases between. The germline V gene encodes CDR1 GTSNPN and CDR2 SVGIG (reference sequence). The CDR3 here is CAWSVPFRQANTGELFF. Written as DNA, the CDR3 is TGTGCCTGGAGTGTACCCTTCCGGCAGGCTAACACCGGGGAGCTGTTTTTT.

This chain connects TRBV10-3 to TRBJ2-7, with D perhaps TRBD2 (6 bases). The germline V and J ends were trimmed by 4 bases and 7 bases, with 8 bases remaining between them. The CDR3 is 11 amino acids. Germline lookup yields CDR1 ENHRY and CDR2 SYGVKD. The chain's CDR3 is CAISGGEEQYF. DNA of the CDR3: TGTGCCATCAGTGGGGGGGAAGAGCAGTACTTC.

J is TRBJ2-2 and V is TRBV4-2; no definite D call. Germline-derived CDR1 and CDR2 are LGHNA and YNFKEQ. CDR3 length: 18 amino acids. The V and J ends lost 0 bases and 6 bases respectively, with 20 bases between them. CDR3 nucleotide sequence: TGTGCCAGCAGCCAAGATCCGCCACCGGCTGAAGGGTCCGGGGAGCTGTTTTTT. Its protein product is CASSQDPPPAEGSGELFF.